This is a list of T cell receptor beta chains from one sample in a study of blood T cell repertoires in COVID-19. TCRdb keeps only in-frame clones here, not all; method: immunoSEQ multiplex PCR. The top ten hold approximately 6.5% of the sample, which has approximately 300,000 clones, roughly 90% seen once. The specimen was peripheral blood. These receptors came from a man between 18 and 35 years old who had recovered from COVID-19. The CDR3 runs from the conserved cysteine through the conserved F or W. The order of the fields is J gene, clone size, V gene, CDR3 protein. A clone size is listed for some rows: how often the clone was seen (once, few, many), or a class if it is expanded.

TRBJ1-2	-	TRBV27	CASSFKISGRGVWGYTF
TRBJ1-2	-	TRBV25-1	CASSEYGRPGYTF
TRBJ2-2	-	TRBV27	CASSLTGTNTGELFF
TRBJ1-1	-	TRBV12-5	CASFESPNTEAFF
TRBJ2-7	few	TRBV9	CASSADTGGSTYEQYF
TRBJ2-2	-	TRBV7-3	CASSLLGGRTSGDTGELFF
TRBJ1-2	-	TRBV5-1	CASSEVAAGYTF
TRBJ1-4	-	TRBV18	CASSPARGGREKLFF
TRBJ1-5	few	TRBV10-3	CAISGQGNQPQHF
TRBJ1-4	few	TRBV3-1/TRBV3-2	CASSQGIGGTGNEKLFF
TRBJ2-1	-	TRBV20-1	CSAGGPNEQFF
TRBJ2-3	-	TRBV6-5	CASSRDRGSDTQYF
TRBJ2-2	-	TRBV7-2	CASSFSAKRQAVNTGELFF
TRBJ2-1	-	TRBV5-4	CASSFLLAGGPHYNEQFF
TRBJ1-1	-	TRBV19	CASTRVGTEAFF
TRBJ2-7	-	TRBV29-1	CSVAGDSYEQYF
TRBJ2-1	-	TRBV5-1	CASSRRLAGEPQNEQFF
TRBJ1-3	-	TRBV7-9	CASRKDRVAGNTIYF
TRBJ2-5	-	TRBV27	CASSWVAGGAPQYF
TRBJ1-2	-	TRBV10-3	CAISNRDRVDGYTF
TRBJ2-5	few	TRBV7-2	CASSLAGTRETQYF
TRBJ2-7	-	TRBV20-1	CSASPGQGFHEQYF
TRBJ1-5	once	TRBV10-2	CASSPQLNQPQHF
TRBJ2-6	-	TRBV7-9	CASDLGSNSGANVLTF
TRBJ1-4	-	TRBV11-2	CASSFGDRAYEKLFF
TRBJ1-3	-	TRBV3-1/TRBV3-2	CASSQDSRPGRYGNTIYF
TRBJ2-2	-	TRBV7-8	CASSLMGELFF
TRBJ1-5	-	TRBV15	CATSRGSGYGQPQHF